This T cell receptor beta chain emerged from a study of CD8 T cells in ankylosing spondylitis. Trimming cost V 1 base and J 6 bases; bases outside gene matches: 0. Germline lookup yields CDR1 SGHTA and CDR2 FQGNSA. The CDR3 is 14 residues long. Overall study results and limits: Reported data indicate significant enrichment of disease-linked clones within matched ankylosing spondylitis synovial fluid. Apparently characteristic of ankylosing spondylitis blood was a TCR beta motif (eight highly homologous variants).

TCRdb processed the 5' RACE reads anew with MiXCR; each CDR3 protein has one entry. The profile shows about 260,000 distinct CDR3 sequences, roughly 20% of them singletons. About this clonotype: Its antigen is still unknown.

The chain joins TRBV7-2 to TRBJ2-2, with 9 nucleotides matching TRBD2. The sequenced sample consisted of blood, either unsorted or a sorted T cell fraction (not recorded which). This sequence originates from a male donor with ankylosing spondylitis or in good health (not recorded which). Here the CDR3 DNA reads TGTGCCAGCAGCTTAGGGACTAGCGCCGGGGAGCTGTTTTTT. This codes for CASSLGTSAGELFF. Full variable domain (outside the CDR3, taken from reference TRBV7-2 and TRBJ2-2): GAGVSQSPSNKVTEKGKDVELRCDPISGHTALYWYRQSLGQGLEFLIYFQGNSAPDKSGLPSDRFSAERTGGSVSTLTIQRTQQEDSAVYLCASSLGTSAGELFFGEGSRLTVL.